The 12 T cell receptor beta chains given below trace back to one sample, sequenced in a study of regulatory T cells in long-lasting Graves disease. The time point here: persistent/refractory GD, antithyroid drugs over 5 years with positive TRAb. The TCR library was prepared using RNA isolated from PBMCs. For TCR beta, libraries came from iRepertoire HTBI primers and Arm-PCR of CDR3 regions. TCRdb fed the multiplex PCR reads into MiXCR, producing one record per CDR3 protein. This sample has roughly 450,000 distinct CDR3 sequences, with 22% found just once. The sample consisted of peripheral blood mononuclear cells (PBMCs), taken when the disease was refractory, from a patient treated with antithyroid drugs. These receptors were obtained from a female donor with Graves disease.

The chain links TRBV25-1 to TRBJ2-2, with a weak D call TRBD2 (6 bases). CDR1 and CDR2 from the germline V gene are MGHDK and SYGVNS. The CDR3 contains 17 residues. The germline V and J ends were trimmed by 5 bases and 3 bases, with 19 bases remaining between them. The CDR3 DNA follows: TGTGCCAGCAGTCCCCTTGGGGTAGCGGAGTACACCGGGGAGCTGTTTTTT. It translates to CASSPLGVAEYTGELFF.

Ten or more counts support this clonotype. The chain uses TRBV7-2 and TRBJ2-5; TRBD1 matches 11 bases. The CDR3 is 16 residues long. CDR1 SGHTA and CDR2 FQGNSA come from the germline V gene. V dropped 0 bases and J dropped 5; count of bases not matched to a gene: 5. CDR3: CASSLARDRGKETQYF. CDR3 nucleotides: TGTGCCAGCAGCTTAGCCCGGGACAGGGGGAAGGAGACCCAGTACTTC.

This clonotype appeared many times. V usage is TRBV6-1 and J usage is TRBJ2-7; D not resolved. The CDR3 is 13 amino acids. V shed 11 bases and J shed 4 bases, with 18 bases lying between them. CDR1 is MNHNS, CDR2 SASEGT, per germline. This CDR3 reads CASQGPPVYEQYF. CDR3 DNA: TGTGCCTCCCAAGGGCCCCCGGTGTACGAGCAGTACTTC.

This clonotype was seen more than once but under ten times. This chain links TRBV14 with TRBJ1-2; unclear D gene. The CDR3 sequence is 12 residues long. Trimming took off 1 base at V and 6 bases at J, with 6 bases between the two ends. Germline V lookup: CDR1 SGHDN, CDR2 FVKESK. CDR3 in amino acids: CASSQGANGYTF. The CDR3 DNA reads TGTGCCAGCAGCCAAGGAGCCAATGGCTACACCTTC.

This clonotype turned up a few times. Just one base apart from a much larger clone, this may be a read error. The V call is TRBV29-1, the J call TRBJ1-1; possibly TRBD1 for D (5 bases). Trimming stripped 6 bases from V and 5 bases from J, with 19 bases between. The V gene's germline CDR1 is SQVTM and CDR2 ANQGSEA. This CDR3 contains 14 residues. The CDR3 spells CSVASREERTEAFF. In DNA, the CDR3 is TGCAGCGTAGCGAGCAGGGAGGAAAGAACTGAAGCTTTCTTT.

There are a few counts of this clonotype. The chain employs TRBV15 and TRBJ1-1; D is uncertain. Germline V gives CDR1 LNHNV, CDR2 YYDKDF (reference sequence). The CDR3 runs 14 residues. Trimming shortened V by 0 bases and J by 1 base, and 6 bases separated the two germline ends. The CDR3 reads CATSRDHGNTEAFF. The CDR3 coding sequence is TGTGCCACCAGCAGAGATCACGGGAACACTGAAGCTTTCTTT.

Many counts were recorded for this clonotype. CDR3 coding DNA: TGCGCCAGCAGCTTGGATCAGAGCTCCTACGAGCAGTACTTC. Protein product: CASSLDQSSYEQYF. The genes are TRBV5-1 and TRBJ2-7; D not resolved. Germline V lookup: CDR1 SGHRS, CDR2 YFSETQ. The CDR3 runs 14 residues. The V and J ends lost 0 bases and 0 bases respectively, with 7 bases between them.

This clonotype was seen a single time. Its ends do not fully match the called genes, so a read error is possible. This chain links TRBV11-3 with TRBJ2-7, with 7 nucleotides matching TRBD1. Germline CDR1 reads SGHNT; CDR2 reads YENEEA. The length of the CDR3 is 13 residues. The CDR3 reads CVSSSDRVYEQYF. The CDR3 DNA is TGTGTCAGCAGCTCCGACAGGGTCTACGAGCAGTACTTC.

With respect to this clonotype: A read error is possible here, since a much larger clone lies one base away. The rearrangement joins TRBV6-2 or TRBV6-3 to TRBJ2-7, with 13 positions matching TRBD2. This CDR3 is 15 amino acids long. Trimming cost V 11 bases and J 5 bases; bases outside gene matches: 12. Per the germline V gene, CDR1 is MNHEY and CDR2 is SVGEGT. Here the CDR3 DNA reads TGTGCCGGCACCGGGACTAGCGGGACTCCACACGAGCAGTACTTC. Protein: CAGTGTSGTPHEQYF.

The rearrangement links TRBV5-5 to TRBJ1-2, with 9 bases matching TRBD1. Germline loops: CDR1 SGHKS, CDR2 YYEKEE (reference sequence). This CDR3 is 16 amino acids long. The V gene end was trimmed by 0 bases and the J gene end by 0 bases; junction bases not matched to a gene: 3. The CDR3 region has the DNA TGTGCCAGCAGCTTGGTAGGGACAGGGACTAACTATGGCTACACCTTC. Amino acid sequence: CASSLVGTGTNYGYTF.

There are a few counts of this clonotype. The CDR3 nucleotides read TGTGCCACCAGCAGCGCGACAGGGAGAAGGAGCAATCAGCCCCAGCATTTT. Its protein is CATSSATGRRSNQPQHF. The chain combines TRBV15 with TRBJ1-5, with 7 bases matching TRBD1. V lost 3 bases to trimming and J lost 1 base; unmatched junction nucleotides: 9. Germline loops: CDR1 LNHNV, CDR2 YYDKDF (reference sequence). The CDR3 is 17 residues long. Filled out from reference TRBV15 and TRBJ1-5, the complete variable domain reads DAMVIQNPRYQVTQFGKPVTLSCSQTLNHNVMYWYQQKSSQAPKLLFHYYDKDFNNEADTPDNFQSRRPNTSFCFLDIRSPGLGDTAMYLCATSSATGRRSNQPQHFGDGTRLSIL.

This clonotype was counted many times. The chain has TRBV27 and TRBJ2-7, with D unresolved. Germline-derived CDR1 and CDR2 are MNHEY and SMNVEV (reference sequence). V lost 5 bases to trimming and J lost 4 bases, with 6 bases between them. The CDR3 length is 11 residues. In DNA, the CDR3 is TGTGCCAGCAGTGGTCGATACGAGCAGTACTTC. This sequence encodes CASSGRYEQYF.